This record covers a single T cell receptor beta chain. CDR1 is MGHRA, CDR2 YSYEKL, per germline. Losses at the gene ends were 1 base for V and 2 bases for J; bases not matched to a gene: 3. The CDR3 has 16 residues. This sample was included in a study of blood T cell repertoires in COVID-19. Clinical histories supplied by participants themselves formed the basis of cohort assignment. The study counted Cohort 3 donors as recovered given two negative PCRs, clearance, or symptom resolution. The table came from immunoSEQ multiplex PCR; TCRdb's copy has only in-frame clones and leaves some out. The sample yields under 450,000 clones, roughly four fifths seen once.

The TCR comes from a woman aged 45-65 years who had recovered from COVID-19. The specimen sequenced was PBMCs or T cells enriched from blood (not recorded which). The chain links TRBV4-1 to TRBJ2-7, with TRBD2 matching 12 bases. The DNA of the CDR3 is TGCGCCAGCAGCCAAGCGGGACTAGCGGGCGCCTACGAGCAGTACTTC. Its protein product is CASSQAGLAGAYEQYF.